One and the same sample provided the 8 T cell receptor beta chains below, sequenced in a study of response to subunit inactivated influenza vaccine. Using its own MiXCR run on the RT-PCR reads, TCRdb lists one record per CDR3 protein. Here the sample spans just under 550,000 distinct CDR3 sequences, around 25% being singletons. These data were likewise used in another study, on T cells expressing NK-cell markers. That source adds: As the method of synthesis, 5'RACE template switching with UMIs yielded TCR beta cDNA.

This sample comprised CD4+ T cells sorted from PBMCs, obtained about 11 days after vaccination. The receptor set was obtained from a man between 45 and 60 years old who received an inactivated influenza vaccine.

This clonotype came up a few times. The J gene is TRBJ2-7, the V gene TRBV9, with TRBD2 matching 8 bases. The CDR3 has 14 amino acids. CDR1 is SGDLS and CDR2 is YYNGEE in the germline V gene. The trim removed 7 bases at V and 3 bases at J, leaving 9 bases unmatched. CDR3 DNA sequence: TGTGCCAGCGGGACCGGGAGGGGACACTACGAGCAGTACTTC. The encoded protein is CASGTGRGHYEQYF.

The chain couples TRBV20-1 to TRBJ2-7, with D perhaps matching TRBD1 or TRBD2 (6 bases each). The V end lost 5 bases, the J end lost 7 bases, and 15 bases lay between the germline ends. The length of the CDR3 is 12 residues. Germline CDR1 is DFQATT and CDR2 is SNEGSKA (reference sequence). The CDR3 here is CSARRGVGEQYF. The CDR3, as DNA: TGCAGTGCTCGGAGGGGGGTGGGGGAGCAGTACTTC.

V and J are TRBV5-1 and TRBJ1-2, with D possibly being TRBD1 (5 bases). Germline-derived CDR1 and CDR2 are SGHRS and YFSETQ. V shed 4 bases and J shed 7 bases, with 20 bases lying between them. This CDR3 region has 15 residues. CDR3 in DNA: TGCGCCAGCAGCCCCGACCCGGGGCAGGGTGGTGGCTACACCTTC. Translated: CASSPDPGQGGGYTF.

CDR3 coding DNA: TGTGCCAGCAGCCAACATACAGGGGGCTGGGGCACTGAAGCTTTCTTT. Amino acid sequence: CASSQHTGGWGTEAFF. This sequence joins TRBV7-2 and TRBJ1-1, with TRBD1 identical over 9 bases. Trimming took 5 bases from V and 4 from J; bases not matched to a gene: 11. This CDR3 spans 16 amino acids. Per the germline V gene, CDR1 is SGHTA and CDR2 is FQGNSA.

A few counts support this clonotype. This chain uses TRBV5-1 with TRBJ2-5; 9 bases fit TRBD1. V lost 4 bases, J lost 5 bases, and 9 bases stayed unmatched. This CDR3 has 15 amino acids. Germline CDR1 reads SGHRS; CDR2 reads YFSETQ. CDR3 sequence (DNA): TGCGCCAGCAGCCCCGGGACAGGGAAGTTGGAGACCCAGTACTTC. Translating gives CASSPGTGKLETQYF. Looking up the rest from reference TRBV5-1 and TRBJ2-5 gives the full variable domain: KAGVTQTPRYLIKTRGQQVTLSCSPISGHRSVSWYQQTPGQGLQFLFEYFSETQRNKGNFPGRFSGRQFSNSRSEMNVSTLELGDSALYLCASSPGTGKLETQYFGPGTRLLVL.

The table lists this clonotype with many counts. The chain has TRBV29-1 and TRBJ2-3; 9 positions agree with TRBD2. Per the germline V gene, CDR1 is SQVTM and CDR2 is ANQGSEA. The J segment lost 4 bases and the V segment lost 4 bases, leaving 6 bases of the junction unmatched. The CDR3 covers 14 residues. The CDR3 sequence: CSVGGTSTADTQYF. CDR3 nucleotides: TGCAGCGTTGGGGGGACTAGCACTGCAGATACGCAGTATTTT.

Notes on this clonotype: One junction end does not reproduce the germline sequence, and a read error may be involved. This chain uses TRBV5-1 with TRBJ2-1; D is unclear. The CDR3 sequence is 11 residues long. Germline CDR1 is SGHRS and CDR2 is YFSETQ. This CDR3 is CPSSQDYEQFF. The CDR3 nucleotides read TGCCCCAGCAGCCAGGATTATGAGCAGTTCTTC. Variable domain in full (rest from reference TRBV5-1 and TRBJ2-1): KAGVTQTPRYLIKTRGQQVTLSCSPISGHRSVSWYQQTPGQGLQFLFEYFSETQRNKGNFPGRFSGRQFSNSRSEMNVSTLELGDSALYLCPSSQDYEQFFGPGTRLTVL.

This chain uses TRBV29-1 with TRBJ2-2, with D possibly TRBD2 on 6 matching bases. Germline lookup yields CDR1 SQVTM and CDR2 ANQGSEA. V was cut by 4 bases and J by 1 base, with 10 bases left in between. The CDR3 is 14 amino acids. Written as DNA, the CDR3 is TGCAGCGTTGTGGGACTGCAGAACACCGGGGAGCTGTTTTTT. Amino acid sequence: CSVVGLQNTGELFF.